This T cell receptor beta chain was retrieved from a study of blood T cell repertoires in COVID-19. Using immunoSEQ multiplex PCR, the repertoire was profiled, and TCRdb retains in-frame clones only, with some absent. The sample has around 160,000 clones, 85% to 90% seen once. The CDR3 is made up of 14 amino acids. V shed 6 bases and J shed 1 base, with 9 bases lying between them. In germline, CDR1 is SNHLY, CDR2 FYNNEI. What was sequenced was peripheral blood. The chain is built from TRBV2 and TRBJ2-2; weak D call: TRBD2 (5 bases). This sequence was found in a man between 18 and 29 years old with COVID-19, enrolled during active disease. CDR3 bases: TGTGCCAGCAGCTACCGGGGGAACACCGGGGAGCTGTTTTTT. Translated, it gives CASSYRGNTGELFF.